The clone carrying this T cell receptor beta chain appeared a single time. This entry is derived from a study of Ad26.COV2.S vaccination and SARS-CoV-2 variants. As for treatment: some 19 received Ad26.COV2.S at low or high dose, single or two shots; 5 received placebo; per-sample allocation not given. Material that was analyzed had been drawn on day 63 after the first vaccine or placebo injection. Measured with immunoSEQ multiplex PCR; TCRdb has only the in-frame clones, and not every one. The sample lists 200,000 to 250,000 clones; roughly 90% were seen once. Germline CDR1 is MNHEY and CDR2 is SMNVEV (reference sequence). V was pared by 0 bases and J by 10 bases, with 10 bases of the junction left unmatched. There are 17 residues in the CDR3.

This chain joins TRBV27 and TRBJ1-6; 9 positions agree with TRBD1. The clonotype was recovered from a person aged 18-65 years who received the Ad26.COV2.S COVID-19 vaccine or a placebo. The input for sequencing was peripheral blood, taken in a trial of Ad26.COV2.S vaccine versus placebo. The CDR3 sequence: CASSLSKGQGIYSPLHF. CDR3 nucleotide sequence: TGTGCCAGCAGTTTATCCAAAGGACAGGGGATATACTCACCCCTCCACTTT.